Listed here is a single T cell receptor (beta chain). A read error may account for a junction end that differs from germline. This sample is part of a study of blood T cell repertoires in COVID-19. Study-wide context: COVID-19 samples, acute and convalescent, were from the United States, Italy and Spain. Nucleic acid was either cDNA or gDNA, and it came from T cells, B-cell-depleted T cells, or PBMCs.

Authors' data handling: Amplification with reference gene primers provided the estimates of nucleated cell counts. Only in-frame clones appear in the TCRdb table, and some are missing; sequencing was by immunoSEQ multiplex PCR. From that table come the V and J calls and clone size; the DNA was used to work out D and trimming. Altogether about 70,000 clones are present, 75% to 90% being singletons, with the ten largest covering 8.2%. Germline V gives CDR1 ENHRY, CDR2 SYGVKD. The CDR3 spans 16 residues. This chain uses TRBV10-3 with TRBJ2-2; 13 nucleotides line up with TRBD2. The sample comprised peripheral blood. The clonotype was recovered from a man aged 45 to 65 with active COVID-19. The CDR3 here is CALRPGTSGATGELFF. The CDR3 DNA is TGTGCCCTCAGGCCAGGGACTAGCGGGGCCACCGGGGAGCTGTTTTTT.